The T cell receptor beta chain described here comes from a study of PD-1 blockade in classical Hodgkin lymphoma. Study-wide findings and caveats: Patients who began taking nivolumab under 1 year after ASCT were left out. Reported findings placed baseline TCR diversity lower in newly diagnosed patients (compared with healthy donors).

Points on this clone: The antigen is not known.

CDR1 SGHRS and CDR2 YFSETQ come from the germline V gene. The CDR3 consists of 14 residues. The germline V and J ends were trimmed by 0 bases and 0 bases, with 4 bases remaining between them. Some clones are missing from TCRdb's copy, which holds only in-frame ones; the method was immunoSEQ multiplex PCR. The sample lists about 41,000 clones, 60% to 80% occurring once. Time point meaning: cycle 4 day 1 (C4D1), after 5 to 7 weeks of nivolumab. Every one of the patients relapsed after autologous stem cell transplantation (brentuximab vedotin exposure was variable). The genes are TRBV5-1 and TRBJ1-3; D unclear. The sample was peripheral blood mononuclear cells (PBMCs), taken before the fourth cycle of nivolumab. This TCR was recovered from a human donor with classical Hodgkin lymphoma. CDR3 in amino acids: CASSLDGSGNTIYF. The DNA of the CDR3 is TGCGCCAGCAGCTTGGACGGCTCTGGAAACACCATATATTTT.